The rows below give T cell receptor beta chains drawn from one sample of a study of blood T cell repertoires in COVID-19. Using immunoSEQ multiplex PCR, the repertoire was profiled, and TCRdb retains in-frame clones only, with some absent. The sample has approximately 150,000 clones, almost 85% seen once. The sequenced sample was peripheral blood. These receptors all come from an elderly woman with COVID-19, enrolled during active disease. CDR3s include the opening cysteine and the closing phenylalanine or tryptophan. Each record gives: clone size, V gene, J gene, D gene, CDR3 DNA, CDR3 protein. D genes are given only for firm matches. The listing skips clone size in some rows; elsewhere it reads once, few, many or a size class.

abundance: .; v_gene: TRBV7-2; j_gene: TRBJ2-7; d_gene: TRBD2; CDR3nt: TGTGCCAGCAGCCCCGGACTAGCCAGAGACGAGCAGTACTTC; CDR3aa: CASSPGLARDEQYF
abundance: .; v_gene: TRBV7-2; j_gene: TRBJ2-7; d_gene: TRBD2; CDR3nt: TGTGCCAGCAGGCGAGGACTAGCGGGAGGGGCGGTGGACGAGCAGTACTTC; CDR3aa: CASRRGLAGGAVDEQYF
abundance: .; v_gene: TRBV10-2; j_gene: TRBJ2-7; d_gene: TRBD2; CDR3nt: TGCGCCAGCAGCATCACTAGCGCCTACGAGCAGTACTTC; CDR3aa: CASSITSAYEQYF
abundance: .; v_gene: TRBV2; j_gene: TRBJ2-2; d_gene: .; CDR3nt: TGTGCCAGCAGTTACAGGGTCGGGTCCACCGGGGAGCTGTTTTTT; CDR3aa: CASSYRVGSTGELFF
abundance: .; v_gene: TRBV4-3; j_gene: TRBJ2-3; d_gene: .; CDR3nt: TGCGCCAGCAGCCAAGATCCCCTTAGCGCAGATACGCAGTATTTT; CDR3aa: CASSQDPLSADTQYF
abundance: .; v_gene: TRBV5-1; j_gene: TRBJ2-5; d_gene: TRBD2; CDR3nt: TGCGCCAGCAGCTTCACTAGCGGGAGAGAGACCCAGTACTTC; CDR3aa: CASSFTSGRETQYF
abundance: .; v_gene: TRBV7-8; j_gene: TRBJ1-1; d_gene: .; CDR3nt: TGTGCCAGCAGCCCCCCCTCCCAGCGGAACACTGAAGCTTTCTTT; CDR3aa: CASSPPSQRNTEAFF
abundance: .; v_gene: TRBV6-2/TRBV6-3; j_gene: TRBJ1-5; d_gene: .; CDR3nt: TGTGCCAGCAGTTCTCATGGGGAGCTTCAGCCCCAGCATTTT; CDR3aa: CASSSHGELQPQHF
abundance: .; v_gene: TRBV5-1; j_gene: TRBJ2-1; d_gene: .; CDR3nt: TGCGCCAGCAGCCCCCAGTCGCACTCCTACAATGAGCAGTTCTTC; CDR3aa: CASSPQSHSYNEQFF
abundance: .; v_gene: TRBV10-2; j_gene: TRBJ2-7; d_gene: .; CDR3nt: TGCGCCAGCAGTATAGACAGGTACTCCTACGAGCAGTACTTC; CDR3aa: CASSIDRYSYEQYF
abundance: once; v_gene: TRBV20-1; j_gene: TRBJ2-1; d_gene: TRBD2; CDR3nt: TGCAGTGCTAGTGACAGCGGGAGGCCTTACAATGAGCAGTTCTTC; CDR3aa: CSASDSGRPYNEQFF
abundance: .; v_gene: TRBV6-5; j_gene: TRBJ2-7; d_gene: TRBD2; CDR3nt: TGTGCCAGCACCCCGTACTTAGCGGGCACCTACGAGCAGTACTTC; CDR3aa: CASTPYLAGTYEQYF
abundance: .; v_gene: TRBV19; j_gene: TRBJ2-1; d_gene: TRBD2; CDR3nt: TGTGCCAGTAGTACCAGGGGTGCGGGAGGGCCTATCTCCTACAATGAGCAGTTCTTC; CDR3aa: CASSTRGAGGPISYNEQFF
abundance: .; v_gene: TRBV27; j_gene: TRBJ1-5; d_gene: .; CDR3nt: TGTGCCAGCGGAGGACCCTCAGGAAATCAGCCCCAGCATTTT; CDR3aa: CASGGPSGNQPQHF
abundance: .; v_gene: TRBV30; j_gene: TRBJ2-7; d_gene: .; CDR3nt: TGTGCCTGGAGTTTCGAGGCCGAGCAGTACTTC; CDR3aa: CAWSFEAEQYF
abundance: .; v_gene: TRBV10-3; j_gene: TRBJ2-5; d_gene: .; CDR3nt: TGTGCCATCAGTCACAGGGGGGGGGAGACCCAGTACTTC; CDR3aa: CAISHRGGETQYF
abundance: .; v_gene: TRBV2; j_gene: TRBJ2-1; d_gene: TRBD2; CDR3nt: TGTGCCAGCAGTCTCCTAGCGGGGGGGCCCGACAATGAGCAGTTCTTC; CDR3aa: CASSLLAGGPDNEQFF
abundance: .; v_gene: TRBV7-3; j_gene: TRBJ2-1; d_gene: TRBD2; CDR3nt: TGTGCCAGCAGCTATATAGCGGGATACAATGAGCAGTTCTTC; CDR3aa: CASSYIAGYNEQFF
abundance: .; v_gene: TRBV5-1; j_gene: TRBJ1-4; d_gene: TRBD1; CDR3nt: TGCGCCAGCAGCTTGACAGGGGTTGAAAAACTGTTTTTT; CDR3aa: CASSLTGVEKLFF
abundance: few; v_gene: TRBV5-1; j_gene: TRBJ1-4; d_gene: .; CDR3nt: TGCGCCAGCAGCTCCCGGACAGACCGGGGTGAAAAACTGTTTTTT; CDR3aa: CASSSRTDRGEKLFF
abundance: .; v_gene: TRBV18; j_gene: TRBJ2-5; d_gene: TRBD2; CDR3nt: TGTGCCAGCTCACCGCTTCCACTAGCGGGGGGTAGAGAGACCCAGTACTTC; CDR3aa: CASSPLPLAGGRETQYF
abundance: .; v_gene: TRBV10-2; j_gene: TRBJ1-2; d_gene: .; CDR3nt: TGCGCCAGCAGTCACGGGTTCGACTATGGCTACACCTTC; CDR3aa: CASSHGFDYGYTF
abundance: .; v_gene: TRBV7-9; j_gene: TRBJ1-6; d_gene: TRBD1; CDR3nt: TGTGCCAGCAGCGTGACAGGGACCAATTCACCCCTCCACTTT; CDR3aa: CASSVTGTNSPLHF
abundance: .; v_gene: TRBV5-1; j_gene: TRBJ1-1; d_gene: TRBD1; CDR3nt: TGCGCCACCACACGACAGGGGTGGAGGGACACTGAAGCTTTCTTT; CDR3aa: CATTRQGWRDTEAFF
abundance: .; v_gene: TRBV11-2; j_gene: TRBJ1-3; d_gene: TRBD1; CDR3nt: TGTGCCAGCAGCGCGGACAGGGGAAACACCATATATTTT; CDR3aa: CASSADRGNTIYF
abundance: .; v_gene: TRBV9; j_gene: TRBJ2-3; d_gene: TRBD2; CDR3nt: TGTGCCAGCAGCGCGGGGACTAGCGGGGCATCCACAGATACGCAGTATTTT; CDR3aa: CASSAGTSGASTDTQYF
abundance: .; v_gene: TRBV28; j_gene: TRBJ1-6; d_gene: .; CDR3nt: TGTGCCAGCAGTGAGAACAGGGCGAGCTCCTATAATTCACCCCTCCACTTT; CDR3aa: CASSENRASSYNSPLHF